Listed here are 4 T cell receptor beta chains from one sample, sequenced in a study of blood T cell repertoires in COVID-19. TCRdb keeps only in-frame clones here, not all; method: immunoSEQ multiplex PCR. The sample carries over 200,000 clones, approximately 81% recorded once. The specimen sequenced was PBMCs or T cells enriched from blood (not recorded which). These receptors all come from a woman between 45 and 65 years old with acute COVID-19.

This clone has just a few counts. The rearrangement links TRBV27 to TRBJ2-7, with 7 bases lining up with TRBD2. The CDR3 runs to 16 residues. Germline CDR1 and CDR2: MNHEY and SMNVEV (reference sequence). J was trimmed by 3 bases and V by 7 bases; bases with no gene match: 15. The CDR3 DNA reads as TGTGCCAGCAACCCGACTAGCACTCGTTGGGGCTACGAGCAGTACTTC. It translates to CASNPTSTRWGYEQYF.

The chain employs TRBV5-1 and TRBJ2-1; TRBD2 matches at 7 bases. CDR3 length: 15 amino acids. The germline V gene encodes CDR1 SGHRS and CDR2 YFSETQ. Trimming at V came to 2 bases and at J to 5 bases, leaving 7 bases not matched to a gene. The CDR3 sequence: CASSLTGTTHNEQFF. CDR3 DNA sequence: TGCGCCAGCAGCTTAACCGGGACTACTCACAATGAGCAGTTCTTC.

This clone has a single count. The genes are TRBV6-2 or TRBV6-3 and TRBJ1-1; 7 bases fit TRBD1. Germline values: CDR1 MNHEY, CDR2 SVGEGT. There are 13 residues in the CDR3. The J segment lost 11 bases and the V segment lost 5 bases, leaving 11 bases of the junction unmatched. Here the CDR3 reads CASSPRQGMKAFF. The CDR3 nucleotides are TGTGCCAGCAGTCCACGACAGGGAATGAAGGCTTTCTTT.

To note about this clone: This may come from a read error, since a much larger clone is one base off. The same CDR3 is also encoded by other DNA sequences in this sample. CDR3 loop: CASSLGRGRPYEQYF. The CDR3 DNA reads TGTGCCAGCAGTTTGGGGCGGGGGCGACCCTACGAGCAGTACTTC. The chain has TRBV28 and TRBJ2-7; a weak D match, TRBD2 (7 bases). This CDR3 region has 15 residues. Trimming took off 3 bases at V and 2 bases at J, with 14 bases between the two ends. Per the germline V gene, CDR1 is MDHEN and CDR2 is SYDVKM. The full variable domain, its missing parts supplied by reference TRBV28 and TRBJ2-7, is DVKVTQSSRYLVKRTGEKVFLECVQDMDHENMFWYRQDPGLGLRLIYFSYDVKMKEKGDIPEGYSVSREKKERFSLILESASTNQTSMYLCASSLGRGRPYEQYFGPGTRLTVT.